These 23 T cell receptor beta chains were sequenced from one sample in a study of regulatory T cells in long-lasting Graves disease (dated by TCRdb to the early 2020s). Libraries were built with multiplex PCR. The sequencer was an Illumina HiSeq 4000. CDR3 regions were amplified by Arm-PCR with iRepertoire HTBI primers to construct TCR beta libraries. The public sequencing data were trimmed at Q25 with fastp and processed into clonotypes with MiXCR by TCRdb, which kept only in-frame beta chains. Each record represents a unique CDR3 protein, reported with the most common genes and DNA among its rows. Here the sample has more than 300,000 distinct CDR3 sequences; around 16% occur a single time. The ten largest clones add up to roughly 20% of the sample. What the time point label conveys for this sample: newly diagnosed GD, antithyroid drugs for less than 3 months. RNA was extracted from PBMCs in TRIzol for both TCR sequencing and RNA sequencing.

This specimen was peripheral blood mononuclear cells (PBMCs), taken at new diagnosis, from a patient treated with antithyroid drugs. Receptors originate from a female donor with Graves disease.

This clonotype has at least ten counts. V usage is TRBV4-1 and J usage is TRBJ2-7, with TRBD1 identical over 9 bases. CDR1 is MGHRA and CDR2 is YSYEKL in the germline V gene. This CDR3 has 14 amino acids. Trimming took 2 bases from V and 7 from J; bases not matched to a gene: 6. CDR3 DNA: TGCGCCAGCAGCCAACGGACAGGGGCGGGAGAGCAGTACTTC. Translated, it gives CASSQRTGAGEQYF.

This clonotype was observed many times. V usage is TRBV20-1 and J usage is TRBJ2-1; 7 bases map to TRBD2. The germline gives CDR1 DFQATT, CDR2 SNEGSKA (reference sequence). The CDR3 spans 13 residues. V shed 6 bases and J 5 bases; nucleotides not matched to a gene: 7. CDR3 nucleotides: TGCAGTGCCGGACTAGAGGAAGACAATGAGCAGTTCTTC. Amino acids: CSAGLEEDNEQFF.

V and J are TRBV19 and TRBJ2-1, with TRBD2 matching 7 bases. Looked up from germline, CDR1 is LNHDA and CDR2 is SQIVND (reference sequence). J gave up 6 bases and V 5 bases, and 7 bases lay outside the gene matches. This CDR3 has 14 residues. The CDR3 sequence is CASSALTSPNEQFF. In DNA form, the CDR3 reads TGTGCCAGTAGTGCCCTGACTAGCCCCAATGAGCAGTTCTTC.

The table lists this clonotype with many counts. The V gene is TRBV5-4, the J gene TRBJ2-1; TRBD2 aligns across 7 bases. This CDR3 is built from 16 residues. CDR1 is SGHNT, CDR2 YYREEE, per germline (reference sequence). The trim removed 4 bases at V and 0 bases at J, leaving 7 bases unmatched. The CDR3 DNA follows: TGTGCCAGCAGCCAACTAGCGTTGAGCTCCTACAATGAGCAGTTCTTC. It specifies CASSQLALSSYNEQFF.

The sample holds many counts of this clonotype. The chain employs TRBV7-2 and TRBJ2-7; the D gene is possibly TRBD2 (6 bases). V shed 4 bases and J shed 0 bases, with 16 bases lying between them. The germline gives CDR1 SGHTA, CDR2 FQGNSA. This CDR3 spans 16 amino acids. CDR3 nucleotide sequence: TGTGCCAGCAGCTCCTCCGGGACTTACAGCTCCTACGAGCAGTACTTC. As protein: CASSSSGTYSSYEQYF.

This clonotype has at least ten counts. A clone one base away is much larger, so this may be a read error. This chain uses TRBV7-9 with TRBJ1-1; possible D gene TRBD1, 6 bases. V shed 4 bases and J shed 1 base, with 7 bases lying between them. Per the germline V gene, CDR1 is SEHNR and CDR2 is FQNEAQ (reference sequence). CDR3 length equals 13 residues. CDR3 bases: TGTGCCAGCAGCTCGGGACAGAACACTGAAGCTTTCTTT. This sequence encodes CASSSGQNTEAFF. The full variable domain, rest sourced from reference TRBV7-9 and TRBJ1-1, is DTGVSQNPRHKITKRGQNVTFRCDPISEHNRLYWYRQTLGQGPEFLTYFQNEAQLEKSRLLSDRFSAERPKGSFSTLEIQRTEQGDSAMYLCASSSGQNTEAFFGQGTRLTVV.

This clonotype has a count of ten or more. The rearrangement uses TRBV3-1 and TRBJ2-2; D remains ambiguous. The V gene lost 1 base and the J gene lost 6 bases, with 3 bases spanning the gap. Germline-derived CDR1 and CDR2 are LGHDT and YNNKEL (reference sequence). The CDR3 totals 12 residues. The DNA of the CDR3 is TGTGCCAGCAGCCAAGGGGCCGGGGAGCTGTTTTTT. Translated: CASSQGAGELFF.

This clonotype was counted ten times or more. This chain uses TRBV18 with TRBJ2-3, with TRBD2 matching over 10 bases. This CDR3 has 15 residues. V shed 7 bases, J shed 0 bases, and the junction held 4 bases outside the gene matches. Per the germline V gene, CDR1 is KGHSH and CDR2 is LQKENI. The CDR3 region has the DNA TGTGCCAGCTGCCCGGGACTAGCGAGCACAGATACGCAGTATTTT. Its translation is CASCPGLASTDTQYF.

Only a few counts were recorded for this clonotype. The rearrangement joins TRBV24-1 to TRBJ2-3; D remains unclear. This CDR3 has 15 amino acids. From germline, CDR1 is KGHDR and CDR2 SFDVKD. The V gene lost 3 bases and the J gene lost 0 bases, with 9 bases spanning the gap. The CDR3 here is CATSDVDGSTDTQYF. CDR3 bases: TGTGCCACCAGTGATGTTGACGGGAGCACAGATACGCAGTATTTT.

The V gene is TRBV29-1, the J gene TRBJ2-1; D might be TRBD1 (5 bases). This CDR3 has 12 residues. Germline V lookup: CDR1 SQVTM, CDR2 ANQGSEA. Trimming removed 6 bases from V and 4 bases from J, with 10 bases in between. In nucleotides, the CDR3 is TGCAGCGTCACCCAGGGATACAATGAGCAGTTCTTC. Translated, it gives CSVTQGYNEQFF.

Comment on this clonotype: Since a far larger clone is one base different, this is likely a read error. V is TRBV7-9 and J is TRBJ2-1; 10 positions agree with TRBD2. Trimming removed 7 bases from V and 6 bases from J; junction bases left unmatched: 9. The CDR3 is made up of 15 amino acids. In germline, CDR1 is SEHNR, CDR2 FQNEAQ (reference sequence). CDR3 loop: CASTRLQRGGNEQFF. In nucleotides, the CDR3 is TGTGCCAGCACCCGCCTGCAGCGGGGGGGCAATGAGCAGTTCTTC.

This clonotype was detected many times. Here the CDR3 omits its conserved ending phenylalanine or tryptophan, so a read error is the likely source. This sequence joins TRBV2 and TRBJ2-3; D may correspond to TRBD1 or TRBD2 (5 bases each). This CDR3 is 16 amino acids long. The ends were cut back, 6 bases at V and 0 bases at J, with 16 bases in the middle. Germline CDR1 is SNHLY and CDR2 is FYNNEI. CDR3 residues: CASRDGTSTSTDTQYL. DNA of the CDR3: TGTGCCAGCAGGGACGGGACCAGTACTAGCACAGATACGCAGTATCTT.

The V and J genes are TRBV7-2 and TRBJ2-7; 15 nucleotides line up with TRBD2. The V gene's germline CDR1 is SGHTA and CDR2 FQGNSA. This CDR3 region has 15 residues. With 2 bases clipped from V and 6 bases from J, the junction kept 2 bases outside the gene matches. The DNA of the CDR3 is TGTGCCAGCAGCTTAAGGACTAGCGGGAGGGGCGAGCAGTACTTC. As protein: CASSLRTSGRGEQYF.

This clonotype was recorded at least ten times. The chain is built from TRBV15 and TRBJ1-5, with D possibly being TRBD1 (6 bases). This CDR3 spans 15 amino acids. The V gene lost 1 base and the J gene lost 6 bases, with 13 bases spanning the gap. Germline lookup yields CDR1 LNHNV and CDR2 YYDKDF (reference sequence). CDR3 in amino acids: CATSRGGTPGQPQHF. CDR3 in DNA: TGTGCCACCAGCAGAGGAGGGACACCAGGTCAGCCCCAGCATTTT. The full variable domain, in which reference TRBV15 and TRBJ1-5 provide the parts outside the CDR3, is DAMVIQNPRYQVTQFGKPVTLSCSQTLNHNVMYWYQQKSSQAPKLLFHYYDKDFNNEADTPDNFQSRRPNTSFCFLDIRSPGLGDTAMYLCATSRGGTPGQPQHFGDGTRLSIL.

The V gene is TRBV28, the J gene TRBJ2-5, with a possible D match to TRBD2 (7 bases). V was trimmed by 5 bases and J by 5 bases, leaving 18 bases between them. This CDR3 comprises 15 residues. Germline lookup yields CDR1 MDHEN and CDR2 SYDVKM. The CDR3 DNA sequence: TGTGCCAGCAGTCGCGGGGGCGCGAGGGAGGAGACCCAGTACTTC. Its translation: CASSRGGAREETQYF.

Ten or more counts support this clonotype. The gene calls are TRBV7-2 and TRBJ2-3, with 9 bases matching TRBD2. The CDR3 is 17 amino acids. Germline lookup yields CDR1 SGHTA and CDR2 FQGNSA. J gave up 3 bases and V 5 bases, and 12 bases lay outside the gene matches. The CDR3 sequence: CASSHLSSGTKTDTQYF. DNA of the CDR3: TGTGCCAGCAGCCATTTGTCTAGCGGGACCAAGACAGATACGCAGTATTTT.

This clonotype was counted a few times. The V gene is TRBV7-2, the J gene TRBJ1-2; TRBD1 matches at 7 bases. Trimming removed 4 bases from V and 8 bases from J; junction bases left unmatched: 7. The CDR3 totals 13 residues. CDR1 is SGHTA and CDR2 is FQGNSA in the germline V gene. CDR3 in DNA: TGTGCCAGCAGCTCCCCAGGGGGATTCGGCTACACCTTC. This codes for CASSSPGGFGYTF.

This clonotype was counted at least ten times. The gene calls are TRBV10-1 and TRBJ2-5; D is undetermined. Trimming took 0 bases from V and 2 from J, leaving 13 bases between them. This CDR3 region has 16 residues. Germline CDR1 and CDR2: WNHNN and SYGVQD (reference sequence). The CDR3 sequence is CASSESRSGLQETQYF. DNA of the CDR3: TGCGCCAGCAGTGAGTCGAGATCCGGCCTGCAAGAGACCCAGTACTTC.

The chain's CDR3 is CASSPTRTGMNIQYF. DNA for the CDR3: TGTGCCAGCAGCCCTACCCGGACAGGGATGAACATTCAGTACTTC. The gene calls are TRBV7-2 and TRBJ2-4; 8 bases map to TRBD1. V shed 5 bases, J shed 7 bases, and the junction held 10 bases outside the gene matches. Germline values: CDR1 SGHTA, CDR2 FQGNSA. The CDR3 covers 15 residues.

In this sample, this clonotype turned up many times. This sequence joins TRBV20-1 and TRBJ2-5, with D uncertain. The CDR3 is 9 residues long. Germline values: CDR1 DFQATT, CDR2 SNEGSKA (reference sequence). V lost 3 bases to trimming and J lost 5 bases, with 1 base between them. CDR3 DNA: TGCAGTGCTAGGGAGACCCAGTACTTC. This codes for CSARETQYF.

This clonotype was counted ten times or more. V usage is TRBV29-1 and J usage is TRBJ2-1; D perhaps matches TRBD1 (5 bases). Germline CDR1 SQVTM, CDR2 ANQGSEA. V lost 5 bases to trimming and J lost 2 bases, with 19 bases between them. The CDR3 is made up of 16 amino acids. CDR3 region: CSVSRRGESPYNEQFF. The CDR3 nucleotides read TGCAGCGTTTCTCGAAGGGGTGAATCCCCCTACAATGAGCAGTTCTTC.

This clonotype occurred many times. V gene TRBV5-5 combines with J gene TRBJ2-5; D not certain. CDR3 length: 15 amino acids. CDR1 is SGHKS and CDR2 is YYEKEE in the germline V gene (reference sequence). V gave up 4 bases and J gave up 5 bases, with 18 bases separating them. The CDR3 loop is CASSHYLQTAETQYF. CDR3 coding DNA: TGTGCCAGCAGCCACTACCTGCAGACGGCGGAGACCCAGTACTTC.

This clonotype was picked up a small number of times. This rearrangement joins TRBV29-1 to TRBJ2-7, with 11 bases identical to TRBD2. Germline V gene sequence: CDR1 SQVTM, CDR2 ANQGSEA. Trimming took 0 bases from V and 5 from J; bases not matched to a gene: 12. This CDR3 comprises 17 residues. CDR3 sequence (DNA): TGCAGCGTTGAAGATCTGGGGCTAGCGGGAGGATCCCACGAGCAGTACTTC. This codes for CSVEDLGLAGGSHEQYF.